Below are 5 T cell receptor beta chains sequenced from a single sample in a study of blood T cell repertoires in COVID-19. Using immunoSEQ multiplex PCR, the repertoire was profiled, and TCRdb retains in-frame clones only, with some absent. The data contain about 120,000 clones, around 83% of them singletons. Sequencing used PBMCs or T cells enriched from blood (not recorded which). The receptors derive from a young woman who had recovered from COVID-19.

This rearrangement joins TRBV30 to TRBJ2-7; TRBD1 agrees at 9 bases. Germline values: CDR1 GTSNPN, CDR2 SVGIG (reference sequence). The CDR3 spans 12 residues. The ends lost 7 bases at V and 3 bases at J; junction bases unmatched: 4. DNA for the CDR3: TGTGCCTTTACAGGGGGCTTCTACGAGCAGTACTTC. It encodes CAFTGGFYEQYF. The full variable domain, with the rest looked up from reference TRBV30 and TRBJ2-7, is SQTIHQWPATLVQPVGSPLSLECTVEGTSNPNLYWYRQAAGRGLQLLFYSVGIGQISSEVPQNLSASRPQDRQFILSSKKLLLSDSGFYLCAFTGGFYEQYFGPGTRLTVT.

The V gene is TRBV2, the J gene TRBJ2-7, with 11 positions matching TRBD2. CDR1 is SNHLY and CDR2 is FYNNEI in the germline V gene. The CDR3 runs 15 residues. V lost 2 bases to trimming and J lost 6 bases; unmatched junction nucleotides: 6. CDR3 amino acids: CASSEILAGVGEQYF. In DNA, the CDR3 is TGTGCCAGCAGTGAAATACTAGCGGGAGTTGGCGAGCAGTACTTC.

J is TRBJ1-2 and V is TRBV10-3; TRBD1 matches 11 bases. CDR1 and CDR2 from the germline V gene are ENHRY and SYGVKD. V dropped 1 base and J dropped 2; count of bases not matched to a gene: 0. The CDR3 consists of 15 residues. Written as DNA, the CDR3 is TGTGCCATCAGTGAGTGGGACAGGGGGAACTATGGCTACACCTTC. This translates into CAISEWDRGNYGYTF.

Note on this clone: The sample holds other DNA sequences that translate to the same CDR3. This rearrangement joins TRBV7-2 to TRBJ1-2; 8 bases align to TRBD1. V lost 6 bases, J lost 3 bases, and 6 bases stayed unmatched. Germline CDR1 and CDR2: SGHTA and FQGNSA. The CDR3 covers 14 residues. The CDR3 loop reads CASRRDRRYYGYTF. CDR3 DNA: TGTGCCAGCAGGAGGGACAGGCGCTACTATGGCTACACCTTC.

The chain recombines TRBV12-3 or TRBV12-4 with TRBJ1-3; D unclear. Deletions cut 4 bases from V and 7 bases from J, with 5 bases between. The CDR3 spans 11 residues. CDR3: CASSSGNTIYF. The CDR3 DNA reads as TGTGCCAGCAGTTCGGGGAACACCATATATTTT.